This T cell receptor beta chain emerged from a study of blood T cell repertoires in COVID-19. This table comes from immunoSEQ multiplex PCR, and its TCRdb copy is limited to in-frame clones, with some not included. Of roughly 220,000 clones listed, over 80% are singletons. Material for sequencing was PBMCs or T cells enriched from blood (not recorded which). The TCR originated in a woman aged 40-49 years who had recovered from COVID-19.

CDR3 region: CASSPRPRERFNYGYTF. CDR3 sequence (DNA): TGTGCCAGCAGTCCCCGGCCCCGCGAGAGGTTTAACTATGGCTACACCTTC. The chain couples TRBV28 to TRBJ1-2; D remains unclear. Trimming took off 5 bases at V and 1 base at J, with 20 bases between the two ends. The CDR3 has 17 residues. CDR1 and CDR2 (germline): MDHEN, SYDVKM.